The 18 T cell receptor beta chains in this list originate from one sample, sequenced in a study of cytomegalovirus exposure and HLA in healthy donors. The PCR employed 60 Vbeta primers together with 13 Jbeta primers. Libraries were prepared by immunoSEQ multiplex PCR; TCRdb keeps only in-frame clonotypes and omits some of them. Its table records approximately 110,000 clones. Material: PBMCs. The source is a man aged 25-45 years in good health and CMV-seronegative.

The chain links TRBV5-1 to TRBJ2-7; weak D call: TRBD1 (6 bases). Trimming stripped 5 bases from V and 3 bases from J, with 18 bases between. The CDR3 is 15 amino acids. CDR1 is SGHRS, CDR2 YFSETQ, per germline. The CDR3 sequence is CASSPEGTPIYEQYF. The CDR3 region has the DNA TGCGCCAGCAGTCCCGAAGGGACACCGATCTACGAGCAGTACTTC.

The chain combines TRBV2 with TRBJ2-3; D is unresolved. The CDR3 totals 13 residues. V lost 8 bases, J lost 1 base, and 10 bases lay in between. The germline gives CDR1 SNHLY, CDR2 FYNNEI. Written as DNA, the CDR3 is TGTGCCAGCCGTGGAAGCGGCACAGATACGCAGTATTTT. It yields the protein CASRGSGTDTQYF.

The chain couples TRBV5-8 to TRBJ2-1; 7 positions match TRBD1. The germline V gene has CDR1 SGHTS and CDR2 YDEGEE. V was pared by 0 bases and J by 9 bases, with 12 bases of the junction left unmatched. CDR3 length: 16 amino acids. CDR3 sequence (DNA): TGTGCCAGCAGCTTGGTTAACAGGGGCATCGTGGGTGAGCAGTTCTTC. As protein: CASSLVNRGIVGEQFF.

The chain links TRBV7-9 to TRBJ2-7; a weak D match, TRBD2 (6 bases). The V end was cut by 5 bases, the J end by 3 bases, with 11 bases between. This CDR3 is 13 amino acids long. The germline V gene encodes CDR1 SEHNR and CDR2 FQNEAQ (reference sequence). CDR3 residues: CASSPREDYEQYF. The DNA for the CDR3 is TGTGCCAGCAGCCCCAGGGAGGACTACGAGCAGTACTTC.

The chain combines TRBV2 with TRBJ2-5; the D is unclear. Trimming took 4 bases from V and 4 from J, leaving 7 bases between them. The length of the CDR3 is 12 residues. The germline gives CDR1 SNHLY, CDR2 FYNNEI. CDR3 nucleotides: TGTGCCAGCAGTGGCGGTGGAGAGACCCAGTACTTC. It yields the protein CASSGGGETQYF. Complete variable domain (other parts from reference TRBV2 and TRBJ2-5): EPEVTQTPSHQVTQMGQEVILRCVPISNHLYFYWYRQILGQKVEFLVSFYNNEISEKSEIFDDQFSVERPDGSNFTLKIRSTKLEDSAMYFCASSGGGETQYFGPGTRLLVL.

V is TRBV28 and J is TRBJ2-2; D is ambiguous. Trimming took off 2 bases at V and 7 bases at J, with 5 bases between the two ends. Germline CDR1 and CDR2: MDHEN and SYDVKM. The CDR3 sequence is 12 residues long. CDR3 amino acids: CASSLVGGELFF. The CDR3 coding sequence is TGTGCCAGCAGTTTAGTCGGCGGGGAGCTGTTTTTT.

The rearrangement joins TRBV5-8 to TRBJ2-5, with 9 bases aligning to TRBD1. The trim removed 3 bases at V and 7 bases at J, leaving 7 bases unmatched. CDR1 and CDR2 (germline): SGHTS, YDEGEE. CDR3 length equals 14 residues. CDR3 in amino acids: CASSSGQGVGTQYF. The CDR3 DNA sequence: TGTGCCAGCAGCTCGGGACAGGGTGTGGGGACCCAGTACTTC.

The V gene is TRBV25-1, the J gene TRBJ2-2; perhaps TRBD1 as D (6 bases). The CDR3 is 14 residues long. The germline gives CDR1 MGHDK, CDR2 SYGVNS. The V gene lost 6 bases and the J gene lost 6 bases, with 14 bases spanning the gap. CDR3 region: CASSLLQGPGELFF. CDR3 nucleotide sequence: TGTGCCAGCAGCCTACTACAGGGCCCCGGGGAGCTGTTTTTT.

The V gene is TRBV5-4, the J gene TRBJ2-5; 10 bases agree with TRBD2. Unmatched junction bases numbered 10, after V lost 0 bases and J lost 5 bases. Germline loops: CDR1 SGHNT, CDR2 YYREEE (reference sequence). There are 17 residues in the CDR3. CDR3 sequence: CASSLAYGLAGEETQYF. CDR3 DNA: TGTGCCAGCAGCTTGGCGTATGGTCTAGCGGGAGAGGAGACCCAGTACTTC.

CDR3 in amino acids: CASSLGPLTYSNEQFF. The CDR3 coding sequence is TGTGCCAGCAGTTTAGGCCCACTGACCTACAGCAATGAGCAGTTCTTC. The chain links TRBV27 to TRBJ2-1; no clear D gene. CDR1 is MNHEY, CDR2 SMNVEV, per germline (reference sequence). There are 16 residues in the CDR3. Trimming left V 2 bases short and J 6 bases short, with 17 bases between.

The chain is built from TRBV29-1 and TRBJ2-1; D is possibly TRBD1 (6 bases). The V gene lost 7 bases and the J gene lost 3 bases, with 10 bases spanning the gap. Germline CDR1 SQVTM, CDR2 ANQGSEA. The CDR3 extends over 12 amino acids. Here the CDR3 reads CSAGTYYNEQFF. For the CDR3, the DNA is TGCAGCGCCGGGACATACTACAATGAGCAGTTCTTC.

V and J are TRBV27 and TRBJ2-3; no reliable D call. Trimming cost V 7 bases and J 6 bases, with 17 bases left between them. CDR3 length: 14 residues. CDR1 is MNHEY, CDR2 SMNVEV, per germline (reference sequence). The CDR3 spells CASKYSMGADTQYF. CDR3 DNA sequence: TGTGCCAGCAAATACTCAATGGGCGCGGATACGCAGTATTTT.

This chain connects TRBV28 to TRBJ2-1; the match to TRBD2 covers 7 bases. This CDR3 is built from 14 residues. In germline, CDR1 is MDHEN, CDR2 SYDVKM. V shed 6 bases and J 4 bases; nucleotides not matched to a gene: 6. The CDR3 reads CASRRLARYNEQFF. The DNA of the CDR3 is TGTGCCAGCAGGAGACTAGCTCGATACAATGAGCAGTTCTTC.

The chain joins TRBV5-1 to TRBJ2-1; TRBD1 is a possible D gene (5 bases). V lost 5 bases and J lost 6, with 21 bases in between. Germline V gene sequence: CDR1 SGHRS, CDR2 YFSETQ. This CDR3 has 16 amino acids. This chain's CDR3 is CASRSGPNQGSNEQFF. The CDR3, as DNA: TGCGCCAGCAGATCCGGTCCCAATCAGGGATCCAATGAGCAGTTCTTC.

V and J are TRBV4-1 and TRBJ2-2; a weak D match, TRBD2 (6 bases). This CDR3 has 14 amino acids. CDR1 is MGHRA and CDR2 is YSYEKL in the germline V gene. V lost 4 bases and J lost 3, with 9 bases in between. CDR3 sequence reads: CASSRGEYTGELFF. The CDR3 DNA follows: TGCGCCAGCAGCCGGGGGGAATACACCGGGGAGCTGTTTTTT.

The chain recombines TRBV27 with TRBJ2-7; the D gene is possibly TRBD2 (7 bases). The CDR3 spans 15 residues. Per the germline V gene, CDR1 is MNHEY and CDR2 is SMNVEV (reference sequence). Trimming removed 4 bases from V and 1 base from J, with 14 bases in between. The CDR3 loop reads CASSSARGGSYEQYF. The CDR3 DNA reads TGTGCCAGCAGTTCAGCAAGGGGGGGGTCCTACGAGCAGTACTTC.

CDR3 protein: CSAASGRGSDTQYF. The CDR3 DNA reads TGCAGCGCCGCTAGCGGCAGGGGTTCAGATACGCAGTATTTT. The V call is TRBV29-1, the J call TRBJ2-3; tentative D call: TRBD2 (7 bases). The germline V gene has CDR1 SQVTM and CDR2 ANQGSEA. With 7 bases removed from V and 4 bases from J, the gap between germline ends came to 18 bases. The CDR3 length is 14 residues.

The V and J genes are TRBV10-3 and TRBJ2-2; D is perhaps TRBD1 (6 bases). Germline-derived CDR1 and CDR2 are ENHRY and SYGVKD. Trimming removed 11 bases from V and 1 base from J, with 14 bases in between. This CDR3 is 14 amino acids long. The CDR3, as DNA: TGTGCCTCCGGTAACAGGGAGAACACCGGGGAGCTGTTTTTT. It translates to CASGNRENTGELFF.